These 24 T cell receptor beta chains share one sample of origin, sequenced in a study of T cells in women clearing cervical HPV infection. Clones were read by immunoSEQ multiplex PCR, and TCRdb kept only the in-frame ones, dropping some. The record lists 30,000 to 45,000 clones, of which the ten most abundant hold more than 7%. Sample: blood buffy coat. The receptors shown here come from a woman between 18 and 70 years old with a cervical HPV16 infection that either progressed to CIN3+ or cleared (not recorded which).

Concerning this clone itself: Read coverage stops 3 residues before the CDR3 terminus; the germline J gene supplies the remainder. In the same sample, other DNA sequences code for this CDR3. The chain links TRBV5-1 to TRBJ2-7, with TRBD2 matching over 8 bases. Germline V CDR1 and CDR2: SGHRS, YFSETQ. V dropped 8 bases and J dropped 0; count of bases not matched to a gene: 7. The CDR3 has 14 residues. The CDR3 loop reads CASSPGTSSYEQYF. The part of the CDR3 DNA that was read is TGCGCCAGTAGTCCCGGGACTAGCTCCTACGAG.

Here the CDR3 reads CASSLYLAASNEQFF. Partial CDR3 DNA: TGTGCCAGCAGCTTATACCTAGCGGCATCAAATGAG. The chain uses TRBV7-2 and TRBJ2-1, with 7 bases aligning to TRBD2. The read is 3 residues too short to cover the CDR3 end, so that end is filled in from the germline J gene. The CDR3 covers 15 residues. Germline V gene sequence: CDR1 SGHTA, CDR2 FQGNSA. With V trimmed by 2 bases and J by 7 bases, 8 bases remained unmatched.

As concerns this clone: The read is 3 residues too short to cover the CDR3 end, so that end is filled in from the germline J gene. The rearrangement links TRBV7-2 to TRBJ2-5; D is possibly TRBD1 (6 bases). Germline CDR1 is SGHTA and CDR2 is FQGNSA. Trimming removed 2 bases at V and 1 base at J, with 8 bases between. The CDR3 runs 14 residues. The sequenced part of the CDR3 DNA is TGTGCCAGCAGCTTACAGACAGGCCAAGAGACC. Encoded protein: CASSLQTGQET. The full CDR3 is CASSLQTGQETQYF.

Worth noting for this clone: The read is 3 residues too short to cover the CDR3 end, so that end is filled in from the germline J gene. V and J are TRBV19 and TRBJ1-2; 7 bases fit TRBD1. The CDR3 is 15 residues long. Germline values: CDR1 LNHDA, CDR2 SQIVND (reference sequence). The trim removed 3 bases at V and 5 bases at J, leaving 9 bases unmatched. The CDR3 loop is CASSIGQAGLYGYTF. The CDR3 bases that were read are TGTGCCAGTAGTATCGGACAGGCGGGCTTATATGGC.

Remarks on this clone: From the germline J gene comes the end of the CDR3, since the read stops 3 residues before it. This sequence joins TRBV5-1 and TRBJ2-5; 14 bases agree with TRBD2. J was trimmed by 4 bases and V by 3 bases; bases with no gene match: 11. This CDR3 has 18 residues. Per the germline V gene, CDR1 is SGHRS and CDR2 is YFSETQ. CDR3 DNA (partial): TGCGCCAGCAGCTCGATAGGGACTAGCGGGGGAAAGCGAGAGACC. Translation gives CASSSIGTSGGKRET. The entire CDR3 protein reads CASSSIGTSGGKRETQYF.

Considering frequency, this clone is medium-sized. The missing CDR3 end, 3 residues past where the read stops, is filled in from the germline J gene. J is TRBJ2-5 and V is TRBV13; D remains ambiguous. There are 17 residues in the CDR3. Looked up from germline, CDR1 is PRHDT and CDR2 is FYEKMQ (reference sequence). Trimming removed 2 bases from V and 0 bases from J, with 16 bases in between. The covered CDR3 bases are TGTGCCAGCAGCTTATTCTACCGTACAGAAAACCAAGAGACC. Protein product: CASSLFYRTENQET. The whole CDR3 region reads CASSLFYRTENQETQYF.

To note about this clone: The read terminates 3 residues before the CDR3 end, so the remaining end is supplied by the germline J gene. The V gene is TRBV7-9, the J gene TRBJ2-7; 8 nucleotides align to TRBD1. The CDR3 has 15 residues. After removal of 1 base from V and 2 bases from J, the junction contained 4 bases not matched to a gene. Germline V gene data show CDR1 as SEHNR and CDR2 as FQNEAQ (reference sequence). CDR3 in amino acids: CASSLGDRGPYEQYF. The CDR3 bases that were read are TGTGCCAGCAGCTTAGGAGACAGGGGACCCTACGAG.

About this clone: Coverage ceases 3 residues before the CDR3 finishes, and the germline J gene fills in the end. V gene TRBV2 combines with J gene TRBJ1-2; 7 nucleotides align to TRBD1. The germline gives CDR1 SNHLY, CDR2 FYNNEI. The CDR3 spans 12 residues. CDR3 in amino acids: CASSDQGDDYTF. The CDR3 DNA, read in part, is TGTGCCAGCAGTGACCAGGGGGACGAC.

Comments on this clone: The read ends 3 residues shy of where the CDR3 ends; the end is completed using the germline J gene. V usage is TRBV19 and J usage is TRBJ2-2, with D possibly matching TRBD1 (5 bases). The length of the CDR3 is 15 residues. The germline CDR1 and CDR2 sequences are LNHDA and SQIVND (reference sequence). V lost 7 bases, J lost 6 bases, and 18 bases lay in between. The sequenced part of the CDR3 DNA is TGTGCCAGTACCTTAACCTCCGGACACCCCGGGGAG. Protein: CASTLTSGHPGE. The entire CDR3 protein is CASTLTSGHPGELFF.

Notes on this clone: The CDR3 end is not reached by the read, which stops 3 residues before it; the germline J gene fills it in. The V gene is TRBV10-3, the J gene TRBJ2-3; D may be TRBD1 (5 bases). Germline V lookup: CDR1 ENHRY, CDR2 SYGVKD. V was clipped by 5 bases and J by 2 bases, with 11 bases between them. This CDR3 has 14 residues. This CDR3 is CAISLDRLTDTQYF. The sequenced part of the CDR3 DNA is TGTGCCATCAGTTTAGACAGACTCACAGATACG.

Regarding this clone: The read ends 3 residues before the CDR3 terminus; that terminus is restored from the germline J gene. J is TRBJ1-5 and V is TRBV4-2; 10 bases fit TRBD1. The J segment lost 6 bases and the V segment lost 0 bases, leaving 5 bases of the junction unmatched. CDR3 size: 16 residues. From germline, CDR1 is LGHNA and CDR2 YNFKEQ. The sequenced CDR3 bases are TGTGCCAGCAGCCAAGAAGGACAGGGGGTCCCTCAGCCC. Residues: CASSQEGQGVPQP. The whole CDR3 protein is CASSQEGQGVPQPQHF.

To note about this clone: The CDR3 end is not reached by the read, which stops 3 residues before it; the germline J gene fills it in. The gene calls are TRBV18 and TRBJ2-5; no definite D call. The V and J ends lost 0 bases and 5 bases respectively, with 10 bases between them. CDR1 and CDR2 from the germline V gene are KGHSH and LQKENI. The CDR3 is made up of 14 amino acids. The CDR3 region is CASSPPRPSETQYF. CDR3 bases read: TGTGCCAGCTCACCACCGCGCCCGAGTGAGACC.

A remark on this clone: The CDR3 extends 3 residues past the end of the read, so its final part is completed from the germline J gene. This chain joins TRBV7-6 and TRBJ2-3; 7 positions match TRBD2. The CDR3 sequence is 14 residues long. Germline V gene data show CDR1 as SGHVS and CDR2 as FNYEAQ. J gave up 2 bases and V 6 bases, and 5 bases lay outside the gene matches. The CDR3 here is CASRYGTTTDTQYF. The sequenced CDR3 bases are TGTGCCAGCAGATATGGGACTACCACAGATACG. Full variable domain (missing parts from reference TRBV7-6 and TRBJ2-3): GAGVSQSPRYKVTKRGQDVALRCDPISGHVSLYWYRQALGQGPEFLTYFNYEAQQDKSGLPNDRFSAERPEGSISTLTIQRTEQRDSAMYRCASRYGTTTDTQYFGPGTRLTVL.

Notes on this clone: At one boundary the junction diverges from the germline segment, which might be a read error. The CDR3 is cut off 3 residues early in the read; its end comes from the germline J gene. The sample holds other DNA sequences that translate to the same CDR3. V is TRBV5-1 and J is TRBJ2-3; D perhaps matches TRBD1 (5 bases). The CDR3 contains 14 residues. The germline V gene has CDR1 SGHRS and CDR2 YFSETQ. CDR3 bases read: TGCGCCAGTAGCTTGGAACAGGCCGCAGATACG. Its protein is CASSLEQAADT. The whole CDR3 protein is CASSLEQAADTQYF.

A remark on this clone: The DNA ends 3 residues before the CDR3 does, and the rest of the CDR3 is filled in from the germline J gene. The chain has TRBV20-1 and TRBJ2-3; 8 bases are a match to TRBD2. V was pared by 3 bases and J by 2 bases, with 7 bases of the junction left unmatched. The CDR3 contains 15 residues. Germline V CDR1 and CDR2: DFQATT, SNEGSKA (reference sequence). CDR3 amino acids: CSASLAGRDTDTQYF. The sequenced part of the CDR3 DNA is TGCAGTGCTAGTTTAGCGGGGAGAGACACAGATACG.

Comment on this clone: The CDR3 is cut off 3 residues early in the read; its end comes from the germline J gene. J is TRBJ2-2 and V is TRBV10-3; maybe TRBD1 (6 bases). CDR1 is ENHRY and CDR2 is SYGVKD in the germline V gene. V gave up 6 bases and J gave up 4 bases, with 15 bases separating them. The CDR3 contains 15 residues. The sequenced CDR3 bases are TGTGCCATCAGGGGGGCACAAGACACCACCGGGGAG. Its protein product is CAIRGAQDTTGE. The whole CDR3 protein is CAIRGAQDTTGELFF.

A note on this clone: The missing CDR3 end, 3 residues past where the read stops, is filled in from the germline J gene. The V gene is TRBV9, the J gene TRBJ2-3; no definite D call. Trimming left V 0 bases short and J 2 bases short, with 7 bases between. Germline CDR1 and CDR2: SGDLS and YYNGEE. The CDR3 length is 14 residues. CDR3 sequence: CASSVDSSTDTQYF. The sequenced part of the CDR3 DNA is TGTGCCAGCAGCGTAGACAGTTCCACAGATACG. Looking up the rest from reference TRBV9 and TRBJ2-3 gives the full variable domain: DSGVTQTPKHLITATGQRVTLRCSPRSGDLSVYWYQQSLDQGLQFLIQYYNGEERAKGNILERFSAQQFPDLHSELNLSSLELGDSALYFCASSVDSSTDTQYFGPGTRLTVL.

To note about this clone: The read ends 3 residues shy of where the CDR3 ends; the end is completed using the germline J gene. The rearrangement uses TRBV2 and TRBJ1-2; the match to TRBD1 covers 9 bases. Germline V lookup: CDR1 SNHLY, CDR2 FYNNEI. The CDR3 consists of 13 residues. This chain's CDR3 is CASIDRGDEGYTF. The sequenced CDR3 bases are TGTGCCAGCATAGACAGGGGGGATGAGGGC.

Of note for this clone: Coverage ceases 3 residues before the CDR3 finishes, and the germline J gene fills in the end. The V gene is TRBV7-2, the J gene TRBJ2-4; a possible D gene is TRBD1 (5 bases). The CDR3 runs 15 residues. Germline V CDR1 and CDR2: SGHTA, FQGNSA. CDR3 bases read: TGTGCCAGCAGCACCTCCTCAGGGTTGGATCTTGGT. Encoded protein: CASSTSSGLDLG. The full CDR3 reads CASSTSSGLDLGQYF.

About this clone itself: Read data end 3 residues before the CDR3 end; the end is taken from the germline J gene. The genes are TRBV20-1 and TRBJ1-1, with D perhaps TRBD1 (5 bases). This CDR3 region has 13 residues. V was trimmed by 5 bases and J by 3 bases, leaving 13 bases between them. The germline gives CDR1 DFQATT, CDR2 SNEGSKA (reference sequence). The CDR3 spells CSAAQRGDTEAFF. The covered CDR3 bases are TGCAGTGCTGCCCAACGGGGGGACACTGAA.

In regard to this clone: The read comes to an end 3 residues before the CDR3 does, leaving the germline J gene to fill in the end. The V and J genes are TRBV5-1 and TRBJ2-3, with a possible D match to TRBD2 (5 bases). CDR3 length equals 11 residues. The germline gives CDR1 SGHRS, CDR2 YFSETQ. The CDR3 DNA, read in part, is TGCGCCAGCAGAGAGCGGCAGACG. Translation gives CASRERQT. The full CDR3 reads CASRERQTQYF.

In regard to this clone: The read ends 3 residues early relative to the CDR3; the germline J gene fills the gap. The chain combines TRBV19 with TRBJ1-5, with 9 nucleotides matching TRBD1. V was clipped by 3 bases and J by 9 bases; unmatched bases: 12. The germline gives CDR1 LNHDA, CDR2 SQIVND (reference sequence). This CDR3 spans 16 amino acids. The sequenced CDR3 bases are TGTGCCAGTAGTATGTTGGGACAGGGCCTGGTATGGCCC. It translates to CASSMLGQGLVWP. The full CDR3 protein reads CASSMLGQGLVWPQHF. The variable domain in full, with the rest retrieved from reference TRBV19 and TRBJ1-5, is DGGITQSPKYLFRKEGQNVTLSCEQNLNHDAMYWYRQDPGQGLRLIYYSQIVNDFQKGDIAEGYSVSREKKESFPLTVTSAQKNPTAFYLCASSMLGQGLVWPQHFGDGTRLSIL.

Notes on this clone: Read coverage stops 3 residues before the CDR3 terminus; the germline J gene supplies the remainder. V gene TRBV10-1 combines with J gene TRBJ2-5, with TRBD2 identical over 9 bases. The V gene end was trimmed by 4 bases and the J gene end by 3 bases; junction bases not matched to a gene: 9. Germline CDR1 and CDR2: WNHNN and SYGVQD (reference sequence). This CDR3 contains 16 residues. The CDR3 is CASSGPVVAGEETQYF. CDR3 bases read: TGCGCCAGCAGTGGACCGGTGGTAGCGGGGGAAGAGACC.

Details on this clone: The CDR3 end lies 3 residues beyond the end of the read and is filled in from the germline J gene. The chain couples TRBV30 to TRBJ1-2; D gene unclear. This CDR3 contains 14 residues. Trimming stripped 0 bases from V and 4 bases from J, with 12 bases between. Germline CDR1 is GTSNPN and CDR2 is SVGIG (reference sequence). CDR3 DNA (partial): TGTGCCTGGAGTGTAAACAGCCTCGTCTATGGC. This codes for CAWSVNSLVYG. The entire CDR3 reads CAWSVNSLVYGYTF.